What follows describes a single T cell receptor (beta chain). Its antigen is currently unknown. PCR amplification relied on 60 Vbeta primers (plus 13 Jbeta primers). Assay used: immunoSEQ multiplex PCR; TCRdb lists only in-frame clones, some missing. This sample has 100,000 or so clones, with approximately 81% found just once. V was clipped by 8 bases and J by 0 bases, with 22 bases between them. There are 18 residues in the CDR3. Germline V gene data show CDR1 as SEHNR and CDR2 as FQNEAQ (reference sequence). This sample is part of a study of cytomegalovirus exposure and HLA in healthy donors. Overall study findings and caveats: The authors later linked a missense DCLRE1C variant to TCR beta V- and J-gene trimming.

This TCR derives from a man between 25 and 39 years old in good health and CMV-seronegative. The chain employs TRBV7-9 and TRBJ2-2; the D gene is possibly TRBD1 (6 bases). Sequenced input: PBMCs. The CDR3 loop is CASGSRPKTGSNTGELFF. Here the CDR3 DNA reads TGTGCCAGCGGCTCACGGCCGAAGACAGGATCGAACACCGGGGAGCTGTTTTTT.